Presented here are 8 T cell receptor beta chains from one specimen sequenced in a study of shared clonotypes between healthy human individuals (dated by TCRdb to between 2020 and 2021). Libraries were made using the immunoSEQ multiplex PCR assay. TCRdb retrieved this table from immuneACCESS and kept in-frame rearrangements only. Not all clones are present; in checked studies, unresolved V genes account for under half, and no reason is known for the remainder. The sample table records 550,000 to 850,000 clones; less than 85% of these occur just once. The top ten clonotypes cover more than 1.5% of the sample. The sample taken for sequencing was memory CD4+ T cells sorted from blood. The sample's cell subset or site label, decoded: CD45RA-negative fraction. These receptors all come from a woman aged 25 to 45 in good health.

This clone was seen just once. The chain has TRBV7-6 and TRBJ2-7; 7 bases agree with TRBD2. CDR1 is SGHVS and CDR2 is FNYEAQ in the germline V gene. The CDR3 spans 18 residues. V shed 3 bases, J shed 0 bases, and the junction held 14 bases outside the gene matches. Here the CDR3 reads CASSLISVAGRFSYEQYF. In DNA form, the CDR3 reads TGTGCCAGCAGCTTGATAAGTGTAGCGGGTCGATTCTCCTACGAGCAGTACTTC.

About this clone itself: Other DNA variants within this sample encode the same CDR3. The rearrangement joins TRBV5-1 to TRBJ1-1, with 8 bases lining up with TRBD1. Germline lookup yields CDR1 SGHRS and CDR2 YFSETQ. Unmatched junction bases numbered 5, after V lost 3 bases and J lost 4 bases. CDR3 size: 14 residues. For the CDR3, the DNA is TGCGCCAGCAGCTCCGGGACAGGTGGCACTGAAGCTTTCTTT. Protein product: CASSSGTGGTEAFF.

The rearrangement links TRBV6-1 to TRBJ1-3; maybe TRBD1 (6 bases). Trimming cost V 6 bases and J 6 bases, with 24 bases left between them. The germline V gene has CDR1 MNHNS and CDR2 SASEGT. The CDR3 is made up of 17 amino acids. This CDR3 reads CASRETRRGQFVNTIYF. CDR3 nucleotides: TGTGCCAGCAGGGAAACCCGACGAGGACAGTTTGTAAACACCATATATTTT.

This clone has just one count. J is TRBJ2-3 and V is TRBV28, with 10 bases identical to TRBD2. Trimming took 6 bases from V and 3 from J; bases not matched to a gene: 3. Germline V gene sequence: CDR1 MDHEN, CDR2 SYDVKM. This CDR3 has 14 residues. The chain's CDR3 is CASRRAGGTDTQYF. CDR3 DNA: TGTGCCAGCAGAAGAGCGGGAGGGACAGATACGCAGTATTTT.

V is TRBV7-9 and J is TRBJ2-7; TRBD2 aligns across 7 bases. The germline gives CDR1 SEHNR, CDR2 FQNEAQ (reference sequence). This CDR3 comprises 18 residues. Germline trimming cut 5 bases from V and 2 bases from J; bases unmatched to any gene: 18. The CDR3 nucleotides read TGTGCCAGCAGCCCACCCGGGAGGAAACGGCAGACCCCCTACGAGCAGTACTTC. Translated, it gives CASSPPGRKRQTPYEQYF. The variable domain in full, with the rest retrieved from reference TRBV7-9 and TRBJ2-7, is DTGVSQNPRHKITKRGQNVTFRCDPISEHNRLYWYRQTLGQGPEFLTYFQNEAQLEKSRLLSDRFSAERPKGSFSTLEIQRTEQGDSAMYLCASSPPGRKRQTPYEQYFGPGTRLTVT.

The chain is built from TRBV5-5 and TRBJ1-5; D is unclear. Germline V gene data show CDR1 as SGHKS and CDR2 as YYEKEE (reference sequence). This CDR3 spans 16 amino acids. V was shortened by 0 bases and J by 7 bases, with 17 bases between the two germline ends. CDR3 DNA sequence: TGTGCCAGCAGCTTGGTAGGGTTAGGGCCGGAGCAGCCCCAGCATTTT. It yields the protein CASSLVGLGPEQPQHF.

V usage is TRBV19 and J usage is TRBJ1-5; maybe TRBD1 (6 bases). Trimming took 7 bases from V and 6 from J, leaving 22 bases between them. Germline assignment: CDR1 LNHDA and CDR2 SQIVND (reference sequence). CDR3 length: 16 amino acids. The CDR3 is CASNGRGSYGTQPQHF. CDR3 coding DNA: TGTGCCAGTAACGGCAGGGGTTCGTATGGGACTCAGCCCCAGCATTTT. Looking up the rest from reference TRBV19 and TRBJ1-5 gives the full variable domain: DGGITQSPKYLFRKEGQNVTLSCEQNLNHDAMYWYRQDPGQGLRLIYYSQIVNDFQKGDIAEGYSVSREKKESFPLTVTSAQKNPTAFYLCASNGRGSYGTQPQHFGDGTRLSIL.

This clone is a singleton in its sample. The genes are TRBV19 and TRBJ2-5, with D possibly called TRBD1 or TRBD2 (5 bases each). The CDR3 runs 15 residues. The V end lost 5 bases, the J end lost 1 base, and 14 bases lay between the germline ends. The germline CDR1 and CDR2 sequences are LNHDA and SQIVND (reference sequence). The CDR3, as DNA: TGTGCCAGTAGTCGAACCGGGACCCTCCAAGAGACCCAGTACTTC. This codes for CASSRTGTLQETQYF.